This T cell receptor beta chain was identified during a study of blood T cell repertoires in COVID-19. Looking at the study overall: From the United States, Italy and Spain came samples of acute and convalescent COVID-19. Sample material is recorded as cDNA or gDNA derived from T cells, B-cell-depleted T cells, or PBMCs.

Germline CDR1 is SGDLS and CDR2 is YYNGEE. V trimming: 0 bases; J trimming: 5 bases; junction bases outside the gene matches: 9. The CDR3 covers 16 residues. Per the authors' pipeline: Reference gene primer amplification in the assay estimated nucleated cell counts. The method was immunoSEQ multiplex PCR; TCRdb's version includes in-frame clones alone and lacks a portion of them. V and J calls and clone size are as listed in that table; D and trimming were resolved from the DNA. The data hold some 290,000 clones, with about nine tenths observed a single time. The sequence came from a woman in her fifties or sixties who had recovered from COVID-19. The rearrangement links TRBV9 to TRBJ2-7; TRBD1 matches 9 bases. The specimen was peripheral blood. CDR3 DNA sequence: TGTGCCAGCAGCGTAGGGGAGGGGACAGGGATCAACGAGCAGTACTTC. This sequence encodes CASSVGEGTGINEQYF.